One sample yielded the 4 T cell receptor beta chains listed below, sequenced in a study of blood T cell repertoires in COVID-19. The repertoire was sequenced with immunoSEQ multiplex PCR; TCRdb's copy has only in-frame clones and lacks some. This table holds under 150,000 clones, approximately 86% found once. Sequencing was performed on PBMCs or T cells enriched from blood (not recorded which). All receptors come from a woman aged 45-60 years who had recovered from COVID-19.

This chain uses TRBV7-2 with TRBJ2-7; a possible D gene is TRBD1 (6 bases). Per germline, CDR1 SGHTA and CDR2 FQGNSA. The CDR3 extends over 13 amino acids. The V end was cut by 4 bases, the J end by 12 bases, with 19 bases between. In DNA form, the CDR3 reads TGTGCCAGCAGCTCCATGACAGGTTCGGCGCTGTACTTC. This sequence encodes CASSSMTGSALYF.

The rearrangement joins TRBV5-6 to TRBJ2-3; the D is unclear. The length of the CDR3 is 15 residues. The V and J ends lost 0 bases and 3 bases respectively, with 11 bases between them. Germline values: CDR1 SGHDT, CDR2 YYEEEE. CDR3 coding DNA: TGTGCCAGCAGCTTGGACCGTGCCGGTACAGATACGCAGTATTTT. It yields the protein CASSLDRAGTDTQYF.

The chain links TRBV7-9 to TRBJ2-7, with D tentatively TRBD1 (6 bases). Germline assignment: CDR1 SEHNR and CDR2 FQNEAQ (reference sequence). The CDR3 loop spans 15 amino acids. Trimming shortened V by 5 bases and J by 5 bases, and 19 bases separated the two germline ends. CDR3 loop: CASSSPGTKIDEQYF. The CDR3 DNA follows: TGTGCCAGCAGCAGCCCCGGGACAAAGATTGACGAGCAGTACTTC.

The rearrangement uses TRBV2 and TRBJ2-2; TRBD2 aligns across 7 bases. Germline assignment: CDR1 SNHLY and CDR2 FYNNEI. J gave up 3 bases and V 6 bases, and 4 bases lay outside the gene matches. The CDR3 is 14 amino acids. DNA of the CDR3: TGTGCCAGCAGCCGGACTAGTCACACCGGGGAGCTGTTTTTT. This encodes CASSRTSHTGELFF.